This TCR beta chain was identified in a study of T cell responses to AZD1222 COVID-19 vaccine. Findings and limits, study-wide: Donors in the cohort were predominantly white British and more often female, and clonal diversity was possibly underestimated. Of the AZD1222 recipients, only five to seven were seropositive at baseline. Only after the peak T cell response were repertoires sampled.

Turning to this clone: The antigen is unknown.

Sequencing was performed with immunoSEQ multiplex PCR; in TCRdb, only in-frame clones are kept and a portion is missing. The table has about 140,000 clones, approximately 87% seen once. The CDR3 has 15 residues. Germline V CDR1 and CDR2: WNHNN, SYGVQD (reference sequence). Trimming pared 4 bases from V and 4 bases from J, leaving 15 bases between. Whether given at about 4 or about 12 weeks, second doses were pooled. The chain joins TRBV10-1 to TRBJ2-3, with D possibly being TRBD1 or TRBD2 (5 bases each). This clonotype was sampled from an adult who received the AZD1222 COVID-19 vaccine. Here the sequenced sample was peripheral blood, taken 28 days after the second AZD1222 dose. The CDR3 loop is CASSAGTSGADTQYF. For the CDR3, the DNA is TGCGCCAGCAGTGCAGGGACGTCGGGCGCAGATACGCAGTATTTT.